This T cell receptor (beta chain) appears in the sequencing data of a study of CD8+ T cells in alopecia areata listed by TCRdb under 2018. For the study in its entirety: The treated patients took part in an open-label pilot trial in which moderate-to-severe alopecia areata was treated with oral tofacitinib at 5 to 10 mg twice daily. Disease severity in treated patients was measured with the SALT score, which quantifies the percentage of affected scalp surface area. TCRbeta CDR3 regions were amplified by immunoSEQ multiplex PCR with 35 Vbeta forward and 13 Jbeta reverse primers. On the human side, TCRbeta sequencing was run on scalp tissue and on sorted CD4+ and CD8+ peripheral blood T cells from healthy controls and from alopecia areata patients with either patchy or totalis/universalis disease. The study used high-throughput TCRbeta sequencing to examine T cell clonal expansion in alopecia areata, in both the C3H/HeJ mouse model and human patients. Biopsies were taken from tofacitinib-treated patients at baseline and at 4 and 24 weeks of treatment, and a later scalp biopsy was taken in several of the tofacitinib-treated patients. Clonality in the scalp was compared among normal scalp (n=4), patchy alopecia areata scalp (n=8), and alopecia totalis/universalis scalp (n=8). Tofacitinib was administered for 6 to 18 months, and 6 months of follow-up off drug were then conducted to assess delayed response and recurrence. RNA was obtained with the PAXgene miRNA kit for fixed scalp, the miRNeasy kit for PBMCs, and the RNeasy kit for mouse skin. Broader findings and caveats from the paper: Because the treated cohort was small and had only one nonresponder, larger studies are needed to examine links between baseline CD8+ expansion and response. With tofacitinib, both scalp clonality and the number of expanded CD8+ clones among the top 100 scalp clones went down significantly. Higher clonality and more expanded CD8+ clones were observed in lesional scalp than in normal scalp, particularly in alopecia totalis/universalis, a finding suggestive of antigenic drive. During tofacitinib treatment, many expanded lesional clones stuck around in both scalp and blood, and this persistence may partly explain why relapse happens after treatment is stopped. Unlike mouse skin, which is dominated by gammadelta T cells, normal human skin has resident alphabeta T cells that are also sequenced, and this complicates analysis of the scalp TCR repertoire. TCR sequences shared between patients were less clear than in mice, possibly partly because of HLA diversity in the patient population.

In regard to this clone: The clone's antigen remains unknown. No per-base quality is available; no much larger clone lies one base away.

From its cysteine to its phenylalanine, the CDR3 spans 16 amino acids. The retained sequence is limited to the CDR3, 48 bases, with the frame set at the first base. V loses 2 bases, J loses 6 bases, and the germline ends lie 20 bases apart. CDR1 and CDR2, looked up from the germline V gene (reference sequence), are LNHDA and SQIVND. In light of the paper, this sample's treatment or condition label describes: oral pan-JAK inhibitor, 5-10 mg twice daily. Lesional scalp punch biopsies and peripheral blood were obtained from alopecia areata patients. PBMCs were isolated by density centrifugation and stained for CD3, CD4 and CD8, and CD4+ and CD8+ T cells were sorted on a FACSAria. The library relied on the immunoSEQ multiplex PCR assay. RNA was extracted from all samples and reverse transcribed into cDNA, which served as template for TCR sequencing. First-strand cDNA was synthesized using SuperScript III with a 2:1 mix of oligo-dT and random hexamers. A synthetic immune receptor repertoire was used to measure amplification bias, and any remaining bias was corrected computationally. The source study handled its data this way. Raw reads were preprocessed to remove errors, and CDR3 was defined by IMGT conventions from the conserved cysteine to phenylalanine. Clonality was computed as 1 minus the Shannon entropy, with the entropy normalized by log2 of the number of productive unique TCRs. Whether each scalp clone was CD4 or CD8 was inferred by checking scalp TCRbeta sequences against the CD4 and CD8 repertoires from sorted blood. Imported from immuneACCESS, the table was reduced by TCRdb to in-frame sequences with V and J called. These copies leave out some clones; in studies compared against another copy, an unresolved V gene accounts for under half, and the cause of the remainder is not known. That table gives V, J and clone size, and the DNA gave D and trimming. Within this sample are some 180,000 clones, with 40% to 55% of them counted one time only. The ten top clones hold 10% of the sample.

This chain is built from TRBV19 and TRBJ2-7, with TRBD2 as a weak D call on 7 bases. The TCR originated in a human donor with alopecia areata. The starting material was CD8+ T cells sorted from blood, obtained around week 52, from a patient treated with tofacitinib. The CDR3 region reads CASSIPTPGGSSEQYF. The nucleotide sequence reads TGTGCCAGTAGTATACCTACTCCGGGGGGCTCGAGCGAGCAGTACTTC.